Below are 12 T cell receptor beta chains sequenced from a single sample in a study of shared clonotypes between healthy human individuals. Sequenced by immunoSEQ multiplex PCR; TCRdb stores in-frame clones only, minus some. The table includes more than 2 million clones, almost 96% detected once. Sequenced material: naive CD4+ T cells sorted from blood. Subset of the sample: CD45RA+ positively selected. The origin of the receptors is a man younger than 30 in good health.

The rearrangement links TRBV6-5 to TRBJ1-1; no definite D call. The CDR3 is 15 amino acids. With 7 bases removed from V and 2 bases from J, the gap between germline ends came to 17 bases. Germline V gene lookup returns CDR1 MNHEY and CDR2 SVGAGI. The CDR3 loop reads CASKSRFRANTEAFF. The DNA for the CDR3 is TGTGCCAGCAAATCCAGATTCAGAGCAAACACTGAAGCTTTCTTT.

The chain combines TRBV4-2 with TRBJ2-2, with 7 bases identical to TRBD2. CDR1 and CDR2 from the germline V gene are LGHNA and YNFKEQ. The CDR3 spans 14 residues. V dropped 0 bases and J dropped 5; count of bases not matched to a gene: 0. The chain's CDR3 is CASSQERGTGELFF. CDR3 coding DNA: TGTGCCAGCAGCCAAGAGCGGGGGACCGGGGAGCTGTTTTTT.

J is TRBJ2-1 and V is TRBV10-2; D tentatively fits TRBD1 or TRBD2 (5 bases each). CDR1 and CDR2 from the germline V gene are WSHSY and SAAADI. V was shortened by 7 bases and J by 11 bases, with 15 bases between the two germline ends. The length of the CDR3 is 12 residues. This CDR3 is CASTVGDLQQFF. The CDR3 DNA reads TGCGCCAGCACCGTGGGGGATTTACAGCAGTTCTTC.

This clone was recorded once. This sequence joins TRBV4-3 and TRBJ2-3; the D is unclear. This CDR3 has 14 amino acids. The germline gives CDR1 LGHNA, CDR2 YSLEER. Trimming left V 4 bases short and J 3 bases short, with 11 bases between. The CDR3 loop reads CASSPRTVTDTQYF. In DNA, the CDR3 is TGCGCCAGCAGCCCTCGAACTGTGACAGATACGCAGTATTTT.

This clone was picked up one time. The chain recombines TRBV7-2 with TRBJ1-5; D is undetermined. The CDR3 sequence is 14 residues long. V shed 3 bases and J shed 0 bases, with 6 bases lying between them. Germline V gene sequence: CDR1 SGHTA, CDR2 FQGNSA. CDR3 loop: CASSLSDSNQPQHF. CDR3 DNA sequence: TGTGCCAGCAGCTTGTCGGATAGCAATCAGCCCCAGCATTTT. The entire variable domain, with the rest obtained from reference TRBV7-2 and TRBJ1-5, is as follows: GAGVSQSPSNKVTEKGKDVELRCDPISGHTALYWYRQSLGQGLEFLIYFQGNSAPDKSGLPSDRFSAERTGGSVSTLTIQRTQQEDSAVYLCASSLSDSNQPQHFGDGTRLSIL.

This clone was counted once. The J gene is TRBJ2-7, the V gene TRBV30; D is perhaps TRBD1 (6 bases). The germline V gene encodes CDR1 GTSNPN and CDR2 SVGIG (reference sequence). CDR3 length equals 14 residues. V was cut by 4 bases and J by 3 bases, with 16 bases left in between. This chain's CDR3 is CAWMTGTTGYEQYF. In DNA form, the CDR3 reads TGTGCCTGGATGACCGGGACAACGGGCTACGAGCAGTACTTC.

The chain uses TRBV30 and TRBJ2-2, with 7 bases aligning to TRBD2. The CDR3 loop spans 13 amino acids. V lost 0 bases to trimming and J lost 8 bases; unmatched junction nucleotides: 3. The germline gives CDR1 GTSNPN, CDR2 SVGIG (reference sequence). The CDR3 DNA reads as TGTGCCTGGAGTGTAGCGGGATTTGGGGAGCTGTTTTTT. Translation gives CAWSVAGFGELFF.

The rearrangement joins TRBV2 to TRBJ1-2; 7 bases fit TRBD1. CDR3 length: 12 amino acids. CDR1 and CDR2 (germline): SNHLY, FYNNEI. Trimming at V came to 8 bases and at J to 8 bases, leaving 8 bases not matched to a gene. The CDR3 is CASLLTGRGYTF. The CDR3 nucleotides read TGTGCCAGCTTATTGACAGGGAGGGGCTACACCTTC.

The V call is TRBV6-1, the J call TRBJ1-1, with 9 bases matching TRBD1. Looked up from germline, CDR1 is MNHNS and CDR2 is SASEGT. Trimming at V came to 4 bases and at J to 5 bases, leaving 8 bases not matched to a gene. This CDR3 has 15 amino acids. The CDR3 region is CASSVNPGTGTEAFF. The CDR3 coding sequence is TGTGCCAGCAGTGTTAATCCCGGGACAGGGACTGAAGCTTTCTTT.

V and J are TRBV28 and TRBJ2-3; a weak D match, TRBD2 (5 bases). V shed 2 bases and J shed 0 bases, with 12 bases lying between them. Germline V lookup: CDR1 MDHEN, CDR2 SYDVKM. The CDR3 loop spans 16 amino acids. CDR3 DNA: TGTGCCAGCAGTTTAGGACTCCCTACCAGCACAGATACGCAGTATTTT. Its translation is CASSLGLPTSTDTQYF.

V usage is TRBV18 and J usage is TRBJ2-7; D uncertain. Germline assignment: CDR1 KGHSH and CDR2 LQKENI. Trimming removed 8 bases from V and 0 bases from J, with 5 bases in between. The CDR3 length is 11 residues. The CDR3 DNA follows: TGTGCCAGCCGGAGCTCCTACGAGCAGTACTTC. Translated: CASRSSYEQYF.

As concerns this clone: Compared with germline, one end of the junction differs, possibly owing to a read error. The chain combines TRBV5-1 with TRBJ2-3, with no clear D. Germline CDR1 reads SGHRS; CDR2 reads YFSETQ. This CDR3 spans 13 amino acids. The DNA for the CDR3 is TGCGCCAGCAGTTTGGGGATAGCAGATACGCAGTATTTT. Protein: CASSLGIADTQYF.